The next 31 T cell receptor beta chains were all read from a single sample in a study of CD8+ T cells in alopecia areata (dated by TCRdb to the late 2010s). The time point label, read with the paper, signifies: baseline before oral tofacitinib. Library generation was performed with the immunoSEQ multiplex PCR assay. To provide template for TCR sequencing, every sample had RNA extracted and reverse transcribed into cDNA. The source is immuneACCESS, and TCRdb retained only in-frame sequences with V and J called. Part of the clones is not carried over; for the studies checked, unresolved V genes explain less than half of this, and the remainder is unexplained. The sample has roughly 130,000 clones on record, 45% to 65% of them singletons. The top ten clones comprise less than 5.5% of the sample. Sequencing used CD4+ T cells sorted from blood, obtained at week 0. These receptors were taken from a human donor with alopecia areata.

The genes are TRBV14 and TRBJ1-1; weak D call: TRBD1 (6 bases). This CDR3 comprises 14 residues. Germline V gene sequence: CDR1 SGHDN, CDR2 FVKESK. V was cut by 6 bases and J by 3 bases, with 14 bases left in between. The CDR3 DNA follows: TGTGCCAGCAGGGTTCTACAGGGAGACACTGAAGCTTTCTTT. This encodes CASRVLQGDTEAFF. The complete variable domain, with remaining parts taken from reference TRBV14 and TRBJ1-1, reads EAGVTQFPSHSVIEKGQTVTLRCDPISGHDNLYWYRRVMGKEIKFLLHFVKESKQDESGMPNNRFLAERTGGTYSTLKVQPAELEDSGVYFCASRVLQGDTEAFFGQGTRLTVV.

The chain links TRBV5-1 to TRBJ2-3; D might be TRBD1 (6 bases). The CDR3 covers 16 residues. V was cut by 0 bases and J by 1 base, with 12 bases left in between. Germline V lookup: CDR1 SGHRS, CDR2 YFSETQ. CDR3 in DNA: TGCGCCAGCAGCTTGGACAGGGTATTGGGCACAGATACGCAGTATTTT. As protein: CASSLDRVLGTDTQYF. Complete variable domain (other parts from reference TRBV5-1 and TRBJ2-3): KAGVTQTPRYLIKTRGQQVTLSCSPISGHRSVSWYQQTPGQGLQFLFEYFSETQRNKGNFPGRFSGRQFSNSRSEMNVSTLELGDSALYLCASSLDRVLGTDTQYFGPGTRLTVL.

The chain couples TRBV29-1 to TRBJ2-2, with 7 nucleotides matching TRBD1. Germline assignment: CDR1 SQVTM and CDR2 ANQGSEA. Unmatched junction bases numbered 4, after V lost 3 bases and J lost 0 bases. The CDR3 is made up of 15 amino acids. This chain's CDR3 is CSVDSGTANTGELFF. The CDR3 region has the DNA TGCAGCGTTGATTCCGGGACAGCGAACACCGGGGAGCTGTTTTTT.

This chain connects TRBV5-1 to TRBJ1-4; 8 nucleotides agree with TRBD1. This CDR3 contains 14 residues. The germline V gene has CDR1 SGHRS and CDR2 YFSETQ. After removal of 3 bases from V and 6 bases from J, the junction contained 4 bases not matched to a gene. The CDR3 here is CASSSQGVDEKLFF. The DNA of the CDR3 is TGCGCCAGCAGCTCACAGGGGGTCGATGAAAAACTGTTTTTT.

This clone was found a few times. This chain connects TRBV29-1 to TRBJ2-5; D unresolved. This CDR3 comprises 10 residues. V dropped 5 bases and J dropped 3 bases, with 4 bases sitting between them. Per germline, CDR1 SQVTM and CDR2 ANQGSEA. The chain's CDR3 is CSVRKETQYF. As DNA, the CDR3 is TGCAGCGTTAGGAAAGAGACCCAGTACTTC.

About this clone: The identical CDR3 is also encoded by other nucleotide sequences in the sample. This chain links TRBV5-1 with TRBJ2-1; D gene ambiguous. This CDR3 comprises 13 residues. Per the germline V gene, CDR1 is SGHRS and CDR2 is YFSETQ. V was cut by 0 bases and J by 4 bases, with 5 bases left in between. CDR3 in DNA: TGCGCCAGCAGCTTGGAGACTTACAATGAGCAGTTCTTC. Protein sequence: CASSLETYNEQFF.

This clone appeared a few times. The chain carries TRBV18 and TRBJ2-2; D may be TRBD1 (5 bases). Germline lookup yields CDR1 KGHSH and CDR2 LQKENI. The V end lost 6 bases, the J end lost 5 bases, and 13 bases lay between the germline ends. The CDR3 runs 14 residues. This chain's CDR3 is CASSGQDETGELFF. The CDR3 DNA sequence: TGTGCCAGCTCGGGGCAGGACGAGACCGGGGAGCTGTTTTTT.

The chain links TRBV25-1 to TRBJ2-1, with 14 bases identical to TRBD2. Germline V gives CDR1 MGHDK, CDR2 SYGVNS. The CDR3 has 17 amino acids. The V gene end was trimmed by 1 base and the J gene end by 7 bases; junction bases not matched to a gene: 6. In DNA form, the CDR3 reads TGTGCCAGCAGTGAATTTACGGGGACTAGCGGGAGTAATGAGCAGTTCTTC. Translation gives CASSEFTGTSGSNEQFF.

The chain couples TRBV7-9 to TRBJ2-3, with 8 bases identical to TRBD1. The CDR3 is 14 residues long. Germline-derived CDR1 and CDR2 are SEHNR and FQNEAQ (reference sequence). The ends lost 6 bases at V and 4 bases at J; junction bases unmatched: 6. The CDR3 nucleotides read TGTGCCAGCAGAACGACAGGGGTAGCAGATACGCAGTATTTT. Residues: CASRTTGVADTQYF.

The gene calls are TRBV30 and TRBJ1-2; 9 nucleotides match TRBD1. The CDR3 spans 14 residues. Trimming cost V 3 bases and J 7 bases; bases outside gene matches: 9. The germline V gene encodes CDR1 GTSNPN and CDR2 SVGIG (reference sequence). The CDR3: CAWRVTGQGVGYTF. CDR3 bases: TGTGCCTGGAGGGTGACGGGACAGGGCGTTGGCTACACCTTC.

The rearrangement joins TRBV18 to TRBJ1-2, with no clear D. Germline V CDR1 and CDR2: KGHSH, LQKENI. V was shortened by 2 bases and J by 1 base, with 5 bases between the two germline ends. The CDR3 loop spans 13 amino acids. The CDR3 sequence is CASSPESNYGYTF. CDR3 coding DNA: TGTGCCAGCTCACCAGAGAGTAACTATGGCTACACCTTC. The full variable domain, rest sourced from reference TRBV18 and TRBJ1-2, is NAGVMQNPRHLVRRRGQEARLRCSPMKGHSHVYWYRQLPEEGLKFMVYLQKENIIDESGMPKERFSAEFPKEGPSILRIQQVVRGDSAAYFCASSPESNYGYTFGSGTRLTVV.

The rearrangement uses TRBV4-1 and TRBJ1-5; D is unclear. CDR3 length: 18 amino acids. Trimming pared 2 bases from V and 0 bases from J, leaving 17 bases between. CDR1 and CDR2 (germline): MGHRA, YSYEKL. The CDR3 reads CASSQRWAGFLSNQPQHF. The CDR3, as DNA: TGCGCCAGCAGCCAAAGATGGGCAGGATTCCTTAGCAATCAGCCCCAGCATTTT.

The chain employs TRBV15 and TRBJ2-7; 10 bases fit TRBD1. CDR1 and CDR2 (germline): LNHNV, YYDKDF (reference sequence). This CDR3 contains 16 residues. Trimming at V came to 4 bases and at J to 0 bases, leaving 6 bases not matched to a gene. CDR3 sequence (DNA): TGTGCCACCAGCATCCCCCGGGACAGGGGCTCCTACGAGCAGTACTTC. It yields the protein CATSIPRDRGSYEQYF.

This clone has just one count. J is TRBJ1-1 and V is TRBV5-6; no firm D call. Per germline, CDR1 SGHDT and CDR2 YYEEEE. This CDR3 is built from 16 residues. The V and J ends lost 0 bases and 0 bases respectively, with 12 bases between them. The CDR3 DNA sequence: TGTGCCAGCAGCTTGGTACGGGGAATAATGAACACTGAAGCTTTCTTT. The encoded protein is CASSLVRGIMNTEAFF.

The CDR3 nucleotides are TGTGCCGGGTGGGGGGCGCCTGACAATGAGCAGTTCTTC. It translates to CAGWGAPDNEQFF. The genes are TRBV30 and TRBJ2-1, with D tentatively TRBD1 or TRBD2 (6 bases each). Between the trimmed V and J ends, which lost 8 bases and 5 bases, there was a span of 16 bases. The CDR3 runs to 13 residues. Germline lookup yields CDR1 GTSNPN and CDR2 SVGIG (reference sequence).

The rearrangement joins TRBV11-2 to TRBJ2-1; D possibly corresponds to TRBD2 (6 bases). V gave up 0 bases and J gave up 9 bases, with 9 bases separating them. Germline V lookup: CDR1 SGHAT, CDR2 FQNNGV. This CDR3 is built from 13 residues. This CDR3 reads CASSLDSRGEQFF. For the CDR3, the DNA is TGTGCCAGCAGCTTAGACTCGCGGGGTGAGCAGTTCTTC.

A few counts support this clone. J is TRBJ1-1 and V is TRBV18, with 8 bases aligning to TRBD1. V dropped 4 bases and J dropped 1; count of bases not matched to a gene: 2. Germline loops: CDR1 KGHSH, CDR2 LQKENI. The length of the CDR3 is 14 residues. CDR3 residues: CASSRGQGNTEAFF. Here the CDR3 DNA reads TGTGCCAGCTCACGCGGACAGGGGAACACTGAAGCTTTCTTT.

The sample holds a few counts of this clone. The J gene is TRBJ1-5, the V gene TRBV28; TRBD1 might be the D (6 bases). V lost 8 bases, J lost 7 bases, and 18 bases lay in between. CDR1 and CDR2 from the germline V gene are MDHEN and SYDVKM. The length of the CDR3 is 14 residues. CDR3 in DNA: TGTGCCAGCGGAACAGGGATAGCAATCCAGCCCCAGCATTTT. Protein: CASGTGIAIQPQHF.

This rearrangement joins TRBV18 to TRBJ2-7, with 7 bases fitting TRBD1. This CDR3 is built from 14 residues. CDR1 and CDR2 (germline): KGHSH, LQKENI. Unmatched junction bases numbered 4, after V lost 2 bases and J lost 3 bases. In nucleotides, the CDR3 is TGTGCCAGCTCACCAAATGCAGGGGGCTACGAGCAGTACTTC. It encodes CASSPNAGGYEQYF.

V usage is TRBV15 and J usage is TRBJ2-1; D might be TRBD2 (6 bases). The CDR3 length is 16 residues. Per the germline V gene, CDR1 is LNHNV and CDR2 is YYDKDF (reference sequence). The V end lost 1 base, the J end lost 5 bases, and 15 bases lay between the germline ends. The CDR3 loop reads CATSRVRASANNEQFF. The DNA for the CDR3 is TGTGCCACCAGCAGAGTCAGGGCTAGCGCAAACAATGAGCAGTTCTTC.

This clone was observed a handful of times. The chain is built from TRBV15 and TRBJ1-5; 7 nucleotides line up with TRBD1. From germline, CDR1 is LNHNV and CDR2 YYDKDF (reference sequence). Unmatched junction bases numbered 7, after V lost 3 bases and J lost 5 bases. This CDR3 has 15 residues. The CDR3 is CATSSHKTGHQPQHF. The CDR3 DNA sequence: TGTGCCACCAGCAGTCATAAGACAGGGCATCAGCCCCAGCATTTT.

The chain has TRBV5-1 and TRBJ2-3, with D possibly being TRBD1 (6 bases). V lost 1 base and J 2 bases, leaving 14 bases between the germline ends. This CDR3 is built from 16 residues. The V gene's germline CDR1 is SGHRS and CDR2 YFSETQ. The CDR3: CASSLLTGGTTDTQYF. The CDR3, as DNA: TGCGCCAGCAGCTTGTTGACAGGCGGCACCACAGATACGCAGTATTTT. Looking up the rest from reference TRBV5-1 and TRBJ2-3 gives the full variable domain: KAGVTQTPRYLIKTRGQQVTLSCSPISGHRSVSWYQQTPGQGLQFLFEYFSETQRNKGNFPGRFSGRQFSNSRSEMNVSTLELGDSALYLCASSLLTGGTTDTQYFGPGTRLTVL.

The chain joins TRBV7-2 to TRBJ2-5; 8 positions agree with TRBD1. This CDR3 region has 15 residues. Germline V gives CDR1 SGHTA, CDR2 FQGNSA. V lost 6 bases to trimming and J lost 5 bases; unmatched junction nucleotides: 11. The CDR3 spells CASRRQGSGGETQYF. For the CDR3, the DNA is TGTGCCAGCAGGCGACAGGGGTCCGGTGGGGAGACCCAGTACTTC.

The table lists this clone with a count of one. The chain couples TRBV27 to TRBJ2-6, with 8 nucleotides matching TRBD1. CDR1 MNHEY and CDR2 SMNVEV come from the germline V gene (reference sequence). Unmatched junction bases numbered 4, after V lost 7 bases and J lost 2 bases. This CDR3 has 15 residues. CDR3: CASKLRGPGANVLTF. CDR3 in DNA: TGTGCCAGCAAACTCAGGGGGCCTGGGGCCAACGTCCTGACTTTC.

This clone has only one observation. The CDR3: CASSFGRDSSTDTQYF. In nucleotides, the CDR3 is TGCGCCAGCAGCTTCGGGCGGGACTCCAGCACAGATACGCAGTATTTT. The chain joins TRBV5-1 to TRBJ2-3; maybe TRBD2 (6 bases). V lost 2 bases, J lost 0 bases, and 13 bases lay in between. Per germline, CDR1 SGHRS and CDR2 YFSETQ. CDR3 length: 16 residues.

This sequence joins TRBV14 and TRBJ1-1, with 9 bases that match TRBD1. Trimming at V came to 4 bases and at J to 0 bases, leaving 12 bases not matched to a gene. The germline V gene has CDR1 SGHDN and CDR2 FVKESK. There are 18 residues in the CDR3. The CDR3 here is CASSRAGTGIPMNTEAFF. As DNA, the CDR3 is TGTGCCAGCAGCCGAGCCGGGACAGGGATCCCTATGAACACTGAAGCTTTCTTT.

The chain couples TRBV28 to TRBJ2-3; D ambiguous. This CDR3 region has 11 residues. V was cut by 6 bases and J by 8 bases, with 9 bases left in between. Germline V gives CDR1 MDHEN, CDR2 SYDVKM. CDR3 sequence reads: CASSSPGTQYF. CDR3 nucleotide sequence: TGTGCCAGCAGCAGCCCGGGTACGCAGTATTTT. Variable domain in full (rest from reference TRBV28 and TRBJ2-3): DVKVTQSSRYLVKRTGEKVFLECVQDMDHENMFWYRQDPGLGLRLIYFSYDVKMKEKGDIPEGYSVSREKKERFSLILESASTNQTSMYLCASSSPGTQYFGPGTRLTVL.

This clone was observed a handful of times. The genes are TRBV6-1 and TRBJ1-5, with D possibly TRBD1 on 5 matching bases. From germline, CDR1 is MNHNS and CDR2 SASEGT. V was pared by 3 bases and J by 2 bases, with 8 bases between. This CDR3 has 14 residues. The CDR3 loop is CASSDRAGNQPQHF. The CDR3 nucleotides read TGTGCCAGCAGTGACAGGGCGGGCAATCAGCCCCAGCATTTT.

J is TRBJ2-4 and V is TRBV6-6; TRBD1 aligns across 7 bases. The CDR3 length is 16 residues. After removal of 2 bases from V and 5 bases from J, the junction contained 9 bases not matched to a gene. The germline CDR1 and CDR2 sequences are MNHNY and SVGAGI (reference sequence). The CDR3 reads CASSYTPDRAQNIQYF. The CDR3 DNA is TGTGCCAGCAGTTACACCCCAGACAGGGCCCAAAACATTCAGTACTTC.

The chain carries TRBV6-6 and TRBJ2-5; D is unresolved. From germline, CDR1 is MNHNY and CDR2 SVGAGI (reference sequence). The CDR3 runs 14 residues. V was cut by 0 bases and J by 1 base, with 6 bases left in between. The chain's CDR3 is CASSYSSIQETQYF. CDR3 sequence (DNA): TGTGCCAGCAGTTACTCGAGTATCCAAGAGACCCAGTACTTC.

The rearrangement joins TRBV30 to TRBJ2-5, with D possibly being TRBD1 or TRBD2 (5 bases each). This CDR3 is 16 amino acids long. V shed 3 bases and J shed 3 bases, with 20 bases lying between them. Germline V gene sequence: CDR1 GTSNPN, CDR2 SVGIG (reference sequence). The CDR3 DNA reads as TGTGCCTGGAGCCCCAAGGGACGTCAAAGAAAAGAGACCCAGTACTTC. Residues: CAWSPKGRQRKETQYF.